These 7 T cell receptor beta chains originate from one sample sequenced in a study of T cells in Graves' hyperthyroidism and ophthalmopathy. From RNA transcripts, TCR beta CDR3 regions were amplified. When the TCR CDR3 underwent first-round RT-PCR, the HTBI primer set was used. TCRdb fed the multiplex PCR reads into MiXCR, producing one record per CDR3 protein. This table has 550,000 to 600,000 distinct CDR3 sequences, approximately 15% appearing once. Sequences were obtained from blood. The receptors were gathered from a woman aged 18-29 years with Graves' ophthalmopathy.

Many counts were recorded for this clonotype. CDR3 residues: CASKPTGSNTEAFF. CDR3 in DNA: TGCGCCAGCAAACCGACAGGGTCGAACACTGAAGCTTTCTTT. The rearrangement links TRBV10-2 to TRBJ1-1; 7 bases fit TRBD1. V was clipped by 7 bases and J by 1 base; unmatched bases: 6. CDR1 and CDR2 from the germline V gene are WSHSY and SAAADI. The CDR3 extends over 14 amino acids.

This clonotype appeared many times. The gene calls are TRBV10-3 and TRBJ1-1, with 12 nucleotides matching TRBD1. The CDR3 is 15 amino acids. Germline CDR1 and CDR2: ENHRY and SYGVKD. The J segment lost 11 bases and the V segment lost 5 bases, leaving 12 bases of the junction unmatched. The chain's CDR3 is CAISRTSGQGAYAFF. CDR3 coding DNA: TGTGCCATCAGTAGAACCTCGGGACAGGGGGCCTACGCTTTCTTT.

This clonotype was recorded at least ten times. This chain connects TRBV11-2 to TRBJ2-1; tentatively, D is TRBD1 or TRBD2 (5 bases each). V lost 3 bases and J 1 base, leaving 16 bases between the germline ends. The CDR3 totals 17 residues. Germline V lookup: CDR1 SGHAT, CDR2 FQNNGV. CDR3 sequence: CASSFWGNLPSYNEQFF. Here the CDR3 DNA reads TGTGCCAGCAGCTTTTGGGGGAACCTGCCATCCTACAATGAGCAGTTCTTC.

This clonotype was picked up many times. The CDR3 loop is CASSLIRGEQYF. CDR3 sequence (DNA): TGTGCCAGCAGCTTAATCAGGGGGGAGCAGTACTTC. The gene calls are TRBV7-3 and TRBJ2-7; 7 bases line up with TRBD1. Germline V gene lookup returns CDR1 SGHTA and CDR2 FQGTGA. The ends lost 1 base at V and 7 bases at J; junction bases unmatched: 1. The CDR3 is 12 amino acids.

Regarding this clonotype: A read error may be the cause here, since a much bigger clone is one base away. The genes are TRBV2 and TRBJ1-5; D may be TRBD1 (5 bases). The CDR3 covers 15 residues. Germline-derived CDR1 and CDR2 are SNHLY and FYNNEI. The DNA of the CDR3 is TGTACCAGCAAGTTCGACAGCTATAGCAATCAGCCCCAGCATTTT. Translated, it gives CTSKFDSYSNQPQHF.

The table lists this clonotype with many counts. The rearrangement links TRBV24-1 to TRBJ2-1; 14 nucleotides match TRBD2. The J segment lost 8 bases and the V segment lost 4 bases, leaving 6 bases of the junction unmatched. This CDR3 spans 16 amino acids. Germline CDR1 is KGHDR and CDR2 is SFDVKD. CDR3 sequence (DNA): TGTGCCACCAGTGACTCCTCGGGACTAGCGGGAGATGAGCAGTTCTTC. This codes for CATSDSSGLAGDEQFF.

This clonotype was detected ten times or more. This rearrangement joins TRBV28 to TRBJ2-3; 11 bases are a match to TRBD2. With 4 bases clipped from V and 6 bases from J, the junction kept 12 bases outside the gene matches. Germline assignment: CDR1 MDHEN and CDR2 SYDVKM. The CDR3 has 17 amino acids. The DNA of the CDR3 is TGTGCCAGCAGTTCACAGTTAGCGGGAGGGCCTTGGGATACGCAGTATTTT. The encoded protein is CASSSQLAGGPWDTQYF.